This TCR beta chain was captured by sequencing in a study of cytomegalovirus exposure and HLA in healthy donors. The PCR used 60 Vbeta and 13 Jbeta primers. Profiled with immunoSEQ multiplex PCR; TCRdb holds only in-frame clones, not every one. Of some 150,000 clones detected, approximately 80% appear once; the ten largest clones hold approximately 11%. Broader study findings: The HLA-A and HLA-B alleles of most subjects were reportedly predicted accurately from TCR beta sequences. In all likelihood, a cluster of highly shared sequence variants was a sequencing artifact.

Remarks on this clone: Antigen specificity is unknown.

Trimming cost V 4 bases and J 3 bases; bases outside gene matches: 1. Germline CDR1 is SEHNR and CDR2 is FQNEAQ (reference sequence). This CDR3 is 14 amino acids long. This chain connects TRBV7-9 to TRBJ2-5, with 11 bases identical to TRBD2. Specimen: PBMCs. The clonotype was recovered from a man over 45 in good health and CMV-seropositive. The CDR3 nucleotides read TGTGCCAGCAGCTCACTAGCGGGAGAAGAGACCCAGTACTTC. Its protein product is CASSSLAGEETQYF. The full variable domain, in which reference TRBV7-9 and TRBJ2-5 provide the parts outside the CDR3, is DTGVSQNPRHKITKRGQNVTFRCDPISEHNRLYWYRQTLGQGPEFLTYFQNEAQLEKSRLLSDRFSAERPKGSFSTLEIQRTEQGDSAMYLCASSSLAGEETQYFGPGTRLLVL.